What follows describes a single TCR beta chain. This sample is part of a study of blood T cell repertoires in COVID-19. About the research overall: Specimens from acute and convalescent COVID-19 originated in the United States, Italy and Spain. PBMCs, B-cell-depleted T cells, or T cells provided the cDNA or gDNA that made up the material.

Sequencing was performed with immunoSEQ multiplex PCR; in TCRdb, only in-frame clones are kept and a portion is missing. This sample yields 140,000 to 150,000 clones, of which over 65% are seen a single time; approximately 5% belongs to the top ten. Germline V lookup: CDR1 MNHNS, CDR2 SASEGT. The CDR3 runs 18 residues. V shed 0 bases and J shed 4 bases, with 21 bases lying between them. The chain is built from TRBV6-1 and TRBJ1-2; tentative D call: TRBD1 (5 bases). The source is a human donor in a cohort sampled during active COVID-19. The sample taken for sequencing was peripheral blood. CDR3 sequence (DNA): TGTGCCAGCAGTGAAGCAGGGACTAGCGTGCCGGGGGGCTATGGCTACACCTTC. Encoded protein: CASSEAGTSVPGGYGYTF.